This section outlines one TCR beta chain sequence together with its context. J gave up 1 base and V 10 bases, and 14 bases lay outside the gene matches. The CDR3 is made up of 16 amino acids. Germline CDR1 reads SGHTA; CDR2 reads FQGNSA. Assay used: immunoSEQ multiplex PCR; TCRdb lists only in-frame clones, some missing. The sample has fewer than 300,000 clones, about 80% seen once. These data come from a study of control samples from healthy donors and cancer patients. This clonotype was sampled from a woman aged 60-75 years with lung cancer. V gene TRBV7-2 combines with J gene TRBJ2-5; 8 positions agree with TRBD2. The sample taken for sequencing was PBMCs. CDR3 in DNA: TGTGCCACCGCGGCCGGAAGCGGGAGCGGCCAAGAGACCCAGTACTTC. Translating it yields CATAAGSGSGQETQYF.